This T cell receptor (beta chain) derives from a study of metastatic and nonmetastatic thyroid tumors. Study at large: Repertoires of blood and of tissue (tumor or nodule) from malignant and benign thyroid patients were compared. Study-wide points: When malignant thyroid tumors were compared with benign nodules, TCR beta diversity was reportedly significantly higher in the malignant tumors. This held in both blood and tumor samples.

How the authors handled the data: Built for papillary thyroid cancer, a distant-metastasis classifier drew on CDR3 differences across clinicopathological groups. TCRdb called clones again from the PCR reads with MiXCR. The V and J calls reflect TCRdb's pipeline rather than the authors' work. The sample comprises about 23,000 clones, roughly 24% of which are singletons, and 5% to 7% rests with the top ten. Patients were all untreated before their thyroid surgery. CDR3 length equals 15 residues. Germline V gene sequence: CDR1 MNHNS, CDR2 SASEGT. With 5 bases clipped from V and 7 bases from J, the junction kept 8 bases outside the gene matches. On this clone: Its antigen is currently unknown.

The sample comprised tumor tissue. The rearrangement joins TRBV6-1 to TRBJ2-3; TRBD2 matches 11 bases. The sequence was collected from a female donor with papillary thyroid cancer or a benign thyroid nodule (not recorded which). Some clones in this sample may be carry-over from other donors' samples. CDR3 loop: CASSPTSGGVYTQYF. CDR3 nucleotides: TGTGCCAGCAGTCCAACTAGCGGGGGTGTGTATACGCAGTATTTT.